This T cell receptor beta chain was profiled in a study of beta chain features in type 1 diabetes. TCRB transcripts that were expressed got sequenced, as all of the isolated RNA had been reverse transcribed. Clones were sequenced by immunoSEQ multiplex PCR, and TCRdb holds only the in-frame ones, with some missing. The sample yields some 220,000 clones, under 13% seen once. The sequenced sample consisted of central memory CD4+ T cells from blood. This TCR came from a man aged 18 to 29 in good health.

The CDR3 spells CASSVGLAGGSYNEQFF. The CDR3 DNA reads as TGCGCCAGCAGCGTAGGACTAGCGGGGGGCTCCTACAATGAGCAGTTCTTC. The chain carries TRBV5-1 and TRBJ2-1; 14 bases are shared with TRBD2. CDR1 SGHRS and CDR2 YFSETQ come from the germline V gene. Unmatched junction bases numbered 3, after V lost 4 bases and J lost 0 bases. The CDR3 is made up of 17 amino acids.